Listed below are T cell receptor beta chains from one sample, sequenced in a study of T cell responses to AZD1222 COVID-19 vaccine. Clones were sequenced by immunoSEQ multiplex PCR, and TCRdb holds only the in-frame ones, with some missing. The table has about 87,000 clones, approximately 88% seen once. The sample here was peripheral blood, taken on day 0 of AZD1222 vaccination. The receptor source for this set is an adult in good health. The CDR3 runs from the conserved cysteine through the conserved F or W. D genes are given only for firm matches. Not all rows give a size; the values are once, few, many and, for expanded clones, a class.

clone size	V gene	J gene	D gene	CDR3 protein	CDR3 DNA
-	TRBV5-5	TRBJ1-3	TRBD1	CASSRMGQEGGNTIYF	TGTGCCAGCAGCAGAATGGGACAGGAGGGGGGAAACACCATATATTTT
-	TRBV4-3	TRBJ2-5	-	CASSQDAAETQYF	TGCGCCAGCAGCCAAGATGCTGCCGAGACCCAGTACTTC
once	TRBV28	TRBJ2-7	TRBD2	CASSFPSGLSYEQYF	TGTGCCAGCAGTTTCCCTAGCGGGTTATCCTACGAGCAGTACTTC
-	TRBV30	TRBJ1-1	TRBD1	CAWSAQTGGVIAFF	TGTGCCTGGAGTGCTCAGACAGGGGGCGTGATAGCTTTCTTT
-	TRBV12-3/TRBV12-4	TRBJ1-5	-	CASSLSPHQPQHF	TGTGCCAGCAGTTTATCCCCCCATCAGCCCCAGCATTTT
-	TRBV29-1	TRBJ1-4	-	CSVESETNEKLFF	TGCAGCGTTGAATCGGAAACTAATGAAAAACTGTTTTTT
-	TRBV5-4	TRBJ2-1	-	CASSLSGYNEQFF	TGTGCCAGCAGCTTGTCAGGCTACAATGAGCAGTTCTTC
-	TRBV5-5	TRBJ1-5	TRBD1	CASSLAGTGLHNSNQPQHF	TGTGCCAGCAGCCTTGCCGGGACAGGGTTGCATAATAGCAATCAGCCCCAGCATTTT
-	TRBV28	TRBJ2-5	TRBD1	CASSPSKTGGFETQYF	TGTGCCAGCAGTCCTTCAAAGACAGGGGGCTTTGAGACCCAGTACTTC
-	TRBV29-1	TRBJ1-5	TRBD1	CSVGIGQGGTDQPQHF	TGCAGCGTCGGGATTGGACAGGGAGGAACGGATCAGCCCCAGCATTTT
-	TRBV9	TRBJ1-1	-	CASSVVSVNTEAFF	TGTGCCAGCAGCGTAGTTTCAGTGAACACTGAAGCTTTCTTT
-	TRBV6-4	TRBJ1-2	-	CASSDSRQGQGYTF	TGTGCCAGCAGTGACTCAAGGCAGGGTCAAGGCTACACCTTC
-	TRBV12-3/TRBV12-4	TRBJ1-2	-	CASSYKRNYGYTF	TGTGCCAGCAGTTATAAGAGAAACTATGGCTACACCTTC
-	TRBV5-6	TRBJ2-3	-	CASSWGRDTQYF	TGTGCCAGCAGCTGGGGTCGGGATACGCAGTATTTT
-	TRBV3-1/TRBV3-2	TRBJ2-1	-	CASSQGGAYNEQFF	TGTGCCAGCAGCCAAGGAGGAGCCTACAATGAGCAGTTCTTC
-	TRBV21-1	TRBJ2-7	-	CASSGAFDRVTDLDYEQYF	TGTGCCAGCAGCGGAGCTTTTGATCGTGTTACGGACTTGGACTACGAGCAGTACTTC
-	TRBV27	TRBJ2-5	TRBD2	CASSQRGFQETQYF	TGTGCCAGCAGCCAGCGGGGGTTTCAAGAGACCCAGTACTTC
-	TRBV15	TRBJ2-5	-	CATSRGSNRPETQYF	TGTGCCACCAGCAGAGGTTCAAACAGGCCAGAGACCCAGTACTTC
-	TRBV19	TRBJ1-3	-	CASSRIEAGNTIYF	TGTGCCAGTAGCCGTATCGAGGCTGGAAACACCATATATTTT
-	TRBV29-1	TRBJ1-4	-	CSVERFTANNEKLFF	TGCAGCGTTGAAAGGTTTACAGCAAATAATGAAAAACTGTTTTTT
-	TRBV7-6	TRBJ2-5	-	CASSLGSGGGETQYF	TGTGCCAGCAGCTTAGGGAGTGGTGGTGGGGAGACCCAGTACTTC
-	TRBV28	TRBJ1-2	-	CASSLLDGYGYTF	TGTGCCAGCAGTTTACTTGATGGCTATGGCTACACCTTC
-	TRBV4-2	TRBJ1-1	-	CASSQDWRGGNTEAFF	TGTGCCAGCAGCCAAGATTGGAGGGGAGGGAACACTGAAGCTTTCTTT
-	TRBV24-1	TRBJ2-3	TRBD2	CATSETSGIGTDTQYF	TGTGCCACCAGTGAGACTAGCGGGATCGGCACAGATACGCAGTATTTT
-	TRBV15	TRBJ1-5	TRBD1	CATSRDRDRVTQPQHF	TGTGCCACCAGCAGAGATAGGGACAGGGTGACTCAGCCCCAGCATTTT
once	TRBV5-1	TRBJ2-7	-	CASSSFFSYEQYF	TGCGCCAGCAGCTCATTCTTCTCCTACGAGCAGTACTTC
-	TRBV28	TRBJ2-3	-	CASSSSAGAITDTQYF	TGTGCCAGCAGCTCTAGCGCCGGGGCTATCACAGATACGCAGTATTTT
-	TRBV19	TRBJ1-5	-	CASETGRSNQPQHF	TGTGCCAGCGAGACAGGCCGAAGCAATCAGCCCCAGCATTTT
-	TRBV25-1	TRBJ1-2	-	CASRDSLDGYTF	TGTGCCAGCAGGGACAGTTTGGATGGCTACACCTTC
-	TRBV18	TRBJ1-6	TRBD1	CASSRTTGDSSPLHF	TGTGCCAGCTCACGAACAACAGGGGATAGTTCACCCCTCCACTTT
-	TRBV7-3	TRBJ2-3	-	CASSLLGGSTDTQYF	TGTGCCAGCAGCTTATTAGGCGGGAGCACAGATACGCAGTATTTT
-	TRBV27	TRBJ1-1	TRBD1	CASSSKDRQGRMNTEAFF	TGTGCCAGCAGTTCAAAAGATCGACAGGGCAGGATGAACACTGAAGCTTTCTTT
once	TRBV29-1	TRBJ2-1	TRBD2	CSVVVSGNFNEQFF	TGCAGCGTTGTGGTGAGCGGGAACTTCAATGAGCAGTTCTTC
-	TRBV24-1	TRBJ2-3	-	CATSGVPSVGYTNTQYF	TGTGCCACCAGTGGGGTCCCCTCGGTCGGATACACAAATACGCAGTATTTT
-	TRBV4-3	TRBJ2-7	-	CASSQDWGWRSEQYF	TGCGCCAGCAGCCAAGATTGGGGTTGGCGGTCCGAGCAGTACTTC
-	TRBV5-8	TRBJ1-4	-	CASRVGTTTNEKLFF	TGTGCCAGCAGGGTTGGGACCACAACTAATGAAAAACTGTTTTTT
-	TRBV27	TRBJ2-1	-	CASSLDSSGYNEQFF	TGTGCCAGCAGTTTAGATTCAAGCGGCTACAATGAGCAGTTCTTC
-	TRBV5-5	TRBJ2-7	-	CASSLVAAGKSSYEQYF	TGTGCCAGCAGCTTGGTAGCAGCGGGTAAAAGCTCCTACGAGCAGTACTTC
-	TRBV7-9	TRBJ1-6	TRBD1	CASSSRQGRDSPLHF	TGTGCCAGCAGCTCTAGACAGGGACGCGATTCACCCCTCCACTTT
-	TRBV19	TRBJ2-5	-	CASSIDGLGQETQYF	TGTGCCAGTAGTATAGATGGCCTAGGGCAAGAGACCCAGTACTTC
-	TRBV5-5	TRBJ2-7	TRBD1	CASSLGQGGVSYEQYF	TGTGCCAGCAGCTTGGGACAGGGGGGCGTCTCCTACGAGCAGTACTTC
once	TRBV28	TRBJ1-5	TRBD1	CASSLASGQGRQPQHF	TGTGCCAGCAGTTTAGCTTCGGGACAGGGACGTCAGCCCCAGCATTTT
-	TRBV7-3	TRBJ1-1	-	CASSFRKGTEAFF	TGTGCCAGCAGCTTCAGGAAGGGGACTGAAGCTTTCTTT
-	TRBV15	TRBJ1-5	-	CATSRDLEGYQPQHF	TGTGCCACCAGCAGAGATCTAGAAGGGTATCAGCCCCAGCATTTT
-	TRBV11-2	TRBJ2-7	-	CASTETSRQVYEQYF	TGTGCCAGCACCGAGACCTCGAGACAGGTCTACGAGCAGTACTTC
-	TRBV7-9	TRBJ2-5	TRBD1	CASSLGGAGGQETQYF	TGTGCCAGCAGCTTAGGCGGCGCAGGGGGACAAGAGACCCAGTACTTC
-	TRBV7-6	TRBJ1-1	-	CASSLVNVRASAEAFF	TGTGCCAGCAGCTTAGTAAACGTCAGGGCCTCTGCTGAAGCTTTCTTT
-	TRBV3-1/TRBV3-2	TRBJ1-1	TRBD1	CASSPKTGSAEAFF	TGTGCCAGCAGCCCCAAGACAGGGAGCGCTGAAGCTTTCTTT
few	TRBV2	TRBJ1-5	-	CASRPGTSSNQPQHF	TGTGCCAGCAGGCCCGGGACAAGTAGCAATCAGCCCCAGCATTTT
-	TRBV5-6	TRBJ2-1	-	CASSLVPGPIRNEQFF	TGTGCCAGCAGCTTGGTGCCAGGCCCTATTAGGAATGAGCAGTTCTTC